Each of the 31 T cell receptor beta chains below was sequenced from the same sample in a study of blood T cell repertoires in COVID-19. Sequencing was performed with immunoSEQ multiplex PCR; in TCRdb, only in-frame clones are kept and a portion is missing. Here the sample spans about 110,000 clones, about nine tenths being singletons. Material for sequencing was peripheral blood. Receptors were obtained from a woman in her twenties or thirties with acute or convalescent COVID-19.

The rearrangement links TRBV11-2 to TRBJ2-1, with 14 bases that match TRBD2. Losses at the gene ends were 5 bases for V and 10 bases for J; bases not matched to a gene: 7. The CDR3 runs to 15 residues. Germline V gene sequence: CDR1 SGHAT, CDR2 FQNNGV. The chain's CDR3 is CASSPGLAGVWEQFF. The CDR3, as DNA: TGTGCCAGCAGCCCGGGACTAGCGGGAGTTTGGGAGCAGTTCTTC. Filled out from reference TRBV11-2 and TRBJ2-1, the complete variable domain reads EAGVAQSPRYKIIEKRQSVAFWCNPISGHATLYWYQQILGQGPKLLIQFQNNGVVDDSQLPKDRFSAERLKGVDSTLKIQPAKLEDSAVYLCASSPGLAGVWEQFFGPGTRLTVL.

V is TRBV5-1 and J is TRBJ2-1; 7 bases are a match to TRBD1. Trimming took 2 bases from V and 5 from J; bases not matched to a gene: 7. The CDR3 runs to 15 residues. Germline CDR1 reads SGHRS; CDR2 reads YFSETQ. The CDR3 DNA reads as TGCGCCAGCAGCTTTGGGCAGGGGGTCCACAATGAGCAGTTCTTC. Protein: CASSFGQGVHNEQFF.

This chain links TRBV4-3 with TRBJ2-7; TRBD1 matches 7 bases. CDR1 is LGHNA, CDR2 YSLEER, per germline. The CDR3 runs 15 residues. Unmatched junction bases numbered 3, after V lost 1 base and J lost 0 bases. In DNA, the CDR3 is TGCGCCAGCAGCCAAGGGTACAGGGGCTCCTACGAGCAGTACTTC. Translated: CASSQGYRGSYEQYF.

The count of this clone is one. The J gene is TRBJ1-1, the V gene TRBV30, with unresolved D. The germline V gene encodes CDR1 GTSNPN and CDR2 SVGIG (reference sequence). CDR3 length equals 13 residues. V was cut by 0 bases and J by 11 bases, with 16 bases left in between. The CDR3 protein is CAWSVSGDGWAFF. The CDR3 DNA is TGTGCCTGGAGTGTATCCGGGGATGGTTGGGCTTTCTTT.

V usage is TRBV10-3 and J usage is TRBJ2-5, with TRBD2 matching over 9 bases. V gave up 0 bases and J gave up 5 bases; unmatched junction bases: 10. CDR3 size: 17 residues. Germline V lookup: CDR1 ENHRY, CDR2 SYGVKD. The CDR3 DNA reads TGTGCCATCAGTGAGTCCGGGAGGGGACTAGCAGGGGAGACCCAGTACTTC. Its protein product is CAISESGRGLAGETQYF.

V and J are TRBV7-2 and TRBJ2-7, with TRBD2 identical over 9 bases. Germline values: CDR1 SGHTA, CDR2 FQGNSA. Germline trimming cut 7 bases from V and 5 bases from J; bases unmatched to any gene: 12. The CDR3 has 15 residues. In DNA, the CDR3 is TGTGCCAGCACATTAGAGTCTAGCGGGATAAACGAGCAGTACTTC. This sequence encodes CASTLESSGINEQYF.

The chain couples TRBV7-9 to TRBJ2-7; 12 bases match TRBD2. CDR3 length: 17 amino acids. Germline CDR1 reads SEHNR; CDR2 reads FQNEAQ (reference sequence). Trimming removed 5 bases from V and 3 bases from J; junction bases left unmatched: 11. The CDR3 region has the DNA TGTGCCAGCAGCACACCTACAGGGACTAGCGGGTTCTACGAGCAGTACTTC. It is translated as CASSTPTGTSGFYEQYF.

This clone was seen a single time. The chain joins TRBV10-3 to TRBJ2-1; D uncertain. The V gene's germline CDR1 is ENHRY and CDR2 SYGVKD. The CDR3 extends over 13 amino acids. V was shortened by 4 bases and J by 3 bases, with 7 bases between the two germline ends. The DNA for the CDR3 is TGTGCCATCAGTGTAGCAGACTACAATGAGCAGTTCTTC. It specifies CAISVADYNEQFF.

This rearrangement joins TRBV30 to TRBJ1-3, with D perhaps TRBD1 (6 bases). From germline, CDR1 is GTSNPN and CDR2 SVGIG (reference sequence). The V and J ends lost 2 bases and 2 bases respectively, with 19 bases between them. The CDR3 is 17 residues long. For the CDR3, the DNA is TGTGCCTGGAGTCGACTGGGAGGGGGGTTTACTGGAAACACCATATATTTT. This encodes CAWSRLGGGFTGNTIYF.

This clone was recorded only once. The chain links TRBV19 to TRBJ1-1; 8 bases align to TRBD1. The J segment lost 4 bases and the V segment lost 4 bases, leaving 8 bases of the junction unmatched. Germline lookup yields CDR1 LNHDA and CDR2 SQIVND (reference sequence). CDR3 length equals 15 residues. This chain's CDR3 is CASSSPDRVFTEAFF. CDR3 bases: TGTGCCAGTAGTAGCCCGGACAGGGTGTTCACTGAAGCTTTCTTT.

This chain uses TRBV27 with TRBJ1-2; TRBD1 might be the D (6 bases). Germline CDR1 MNHEY, CDR2 SMNVEV (reference sequence). The CDR3 runs 15 residues. Between the trimmed V and J ends, which lost 8 bases and 7 bases, there was a span of 23 bases. DNA for the CDR3: TGTGCCAGCCGCTTGGGCGCAGGGGAATTTTTTGGCTACACCTTC. Encoded protein: CASRLGAGEFFGYTF.

The chain combines TRBV9 with TRBJ2-1; TRBD1 agrees at 8 bases. This CDR3 region has 15 residues. V dropped 4 bases and J dropped 4; count of bases not matched to a gene: 7. From germline, CDR1 is SGDLS and CDR2 YYNGEE. CDR3 amino acids: CASSSGGARYNEQFF. As DNA, the CDR3 is TGTGCCAGCAGCTCAGGGGGCGCAAGGTACAATGAGCAGTTCTTC.

The chain is built from TRBV7-2 and TRBJ2-2, with a possible D match to TRBD2 (5 bases). Trimming pared 5 bases from V and 7 bases from J, leaving 17 bases between. Germline loops: CDR1 SGHTA, CDR2 FQGNSA. CDR3 length: 15 amino acids. The CDR3 DNA follows: TGTGCCAGCAGCCATTCCCGAGGGCTTGGCGGGGAGCTGTTTTTT. Translating it yields CASSHSRGLGGELFF.

The V call is TRBV2, the J call TRBJ2-7; 10 bases are shared with TRBD1. The CDR3 runs 15 residues. V was clipped by 4 bases and J by 6 bases; unmatched bases: 9. Germline V gene sequence: CDR1 SNHLY, CDR2 FYNNEI. Here the CDR3 reads CASSGFGTGDFEQYF. The CDR3 bases are TGTGCCAGCAGTGGGTTTGGGACAGGGGACTTCGAGCAGTACTTC.

The chain couples TRBV12-3 or TRBV12-4 to TRBJ1-5; 8 bases agree with TRBD1. The J segment lost 11 bases and the V segment lost 6 bases, leaving 6 bases of the junction unmatched. This CDR3 region has 12 residues. Written as DNA, the CDR3 is TGTGCCAGCAGGAACCGACAGGGGACCCAGCATTTT. Translating gives CASRNRQGTQHF.

This rearrangement joins TRBV18 to TRBJ1-3, with 12 bases that match TRBD1. The CDR3 has 15 residues. The junction had 6 bases not matched to a gene; V was cut back by 4 bases and J by 8 bases. Germline V lookup: CDR1 KGHSH, CDR2 LQKENI. This chain's CDR3 is CASSQDGTGGYTIYF. The CDR3 DNA reads as TGTGCCAGCTCACAAGACGGGACAGGGGGCTACACCATATATTTT.

The rearrangement uses TRBV11-3 and TRBJ1-1; D perhaps matches TRBD1 (5 bases). The CDR3 is 15 residues long. Trimming took off 0 bases at V and 0 bases at J, with 8 bases between the two ends. Looked up from germline, CDR1 is SGHNT and CDR2 is YENEEA. The CDR3 sequence is CASSLEGAVNTEAFF. In DNA form, the CDR3 reads TGTGCCAGCAGCTTAGAAGGGGCAGTGAACACTGAAGCTTTCTTT.

The rearrangement links TRBV7-9 to TRBJ2-1, with 8 bases lining up with TRBD2. Germline-derived CDR1 and CDR2 are SEHNR and FQNEAQ (reference sequence). There are 17 residues in the CDR3. The ends lost 2 bases at V and 5 bases at J; junction bases unmatched: 11. As DNA, the CDR3 is TGTGCCAGCAGCTTAAGTAGCGGGGCGGGGCGTGACAATGAGCAGTTCTTC. Its protein product is CASSLSSGAGRDNEQFF.

Details on this clone: An end of the junction does not agree with germline; a read error may underlie this. The genes are TRBV18 and TRBJ2-2, with TRBD2 matching 12 bases. The CDR3 consists of 21 residues. Germline V gene sequence: CDR1 KGHSH, CDR2 LQKENI. The CDR3 reads CASSPRLGFGLAGREHRGAVF. The CDR3 nucleotides are TGTGCCAGCTCACCACGCCTGGGGTTCGGACTAGCGGGGAGAGAACACCGGGGAGCTGTTTTT.

The chain uses TRBV4-3 and TRBJ1-1; D is ambiguous. Germline CDR1 is LGHNA and CDR2 is YSLEER. V was cut by 0 bases and J by 5 bases, with 10 bases left in between. There are 14 residues in the CDR3. CDR3 nucleotide sequence: TGCGCCAGCAGCCAAGATTCGGGATTGACTGAAGCTTTCTTT. It is translated as CASSQDSGLTEAFF.

The J gene is TRBJ1-3, the V gene TRBV9, with unresolved D. The CDR3 is made up of 14 amino acids. Germline CDR1 SGDLS, CDR2 YYNGEE. Trimming pared 0 bases from V and 3 bases from J, leaving 7 bases between. The CDR3 sequence: CASSVGGFGNTIYF. The DNA for the CDR3 is TGTGCCAGCAGCGTAGGCGGGTTTGGAAACACCATATATTTT. The full variable domain, with the rest looked up from reference TRBV9 and TRBJ1-3, is DSGVTQTPKHLITATGQRVTLRCSPRSGDLSVYWYQQSLDQGLQFLIQYYNGEERAKGNILERFSAQQFPDLHSELNLSSLELGDSALYFCASSVGGFGNTIYFGEGSWLTVV.

J is TRBJ1-1 and V is TRBV19; TRBD1 is a possible D gene (6 bases). The V and J ends lost 2 bases and 5 bases respectively, with 12 bases between them. CDR1 is LNHDA and CDR2 is SQIVND in the germline V gene (reference sequence). The CDR3 extends over 14 amino acids. CDR3: CASSISQGSTEAFF. CDR3 nucleotides: TGTGCCAGTAGTATATCGCAGGGGTCGACTGAAGCTTTCTTT.

The V gene is TRBV27, the J gene TRBJ1-5; D is unresolved. The V and J ends lost 4 bases and 2 bases respectively, with 9 bases between them. CDR3 length: 14 amino acids. Germline assignment: CDR1 MNHEY and CDR2 SMNVEV (reference sequence). CDR3 protein: CASSSRSGNQPQHF. CDR3 DNA sequence: TGTGCCAGCAGTTCCCGGAGTGGCAATCAGCCCCAGCATTTT.

This chain uses TRBV5-1 with TRBJ2-2; the match to TRBD2 covers 10 bases. CDR1 is SGHRS, CDR2 YFSETQ, per germline. The CDR3 runs 18 residues. Losses at the gene ends were 0 bases for V and 1 base for J; bases not matched to a gene: 6. CDR3 loop: CASSLDPASGRNTGELFF. The CDR3 coding sequence is TGCGCCAGCAGCTTGGATCCTGCTAGCGGGAGGAACACCGGGGAGCTGTTTTTT.

This rearrangement joins TRBV11-3 to TRBJ1-3; weak D call: TRBD1 (5 bases). The CDR3 extends over 17 amino acids. Trimming shortened V by 5 bases and J by 2 bases, and 19 bases separated the two germline ends. Looked up from germline, CDR1 is SGHNT and CDR2 is YENEEA. The CDR3 bases are TGTGCCAGCAGCCCCTCCGTAGGCAGGGCTGCTGGAAACACCATATATTTT. Protein: CASSPSVGRAAGNTIYF.

The rearrangement joins TRBV9 to TRBJ2-1; weak D call: TRBD2 (5 bases). CDR3 length: 15 residues. Germline CDR1 and CDR2: SGDLS and YYNGEE. The ends were cut back, 3 bases at V and 8 bases at J, with 18 bases in the middle. CDR3 DNA: TGTGCCAGCAGCGCTTCCGGCGGGCATGGCGATGAGCAGTTCTTC. Its protein product is CASSASGGHGDEQFF.

The chain employs TRBV28 and TRBJ1-1; no clear D gene. Trimming took off 5 bases at V and 10 bases at J, with 14 bases between the two ends. From germline, CDR1 is MDHEN and CDR2 SYDVKM. This CDR3 spans 12 amino acids. The CDR3 loop reads CASSAPTQVAFF. CDR3 nucleotide sequence: TGTGCCAGCAGTGCCCCGACCCAGGTAGCTTTCTTT.

J is TRBJ1-5 and V is TRBV6-5, with 7 bases fitting TRBD1. This CDR3 region has 14 residues. With 7 bases clipped from V and 3 bases from J, the junction kept 6 bases outside the gene matches. CDR1 and CDR2 (germline): MNHEY, SVGAGI. CDR3 residues: CASTWDRNNQPQHF. The CDR3 DNA reads as TGTGCCAGCACTTGGGACAGAAACAATCAGCCCCAGCATTTT.

V and J are TRBV11-2 and TRBJ1-6; D call uncertain. The V gene's germline CDR1 is SGHAT and CDR2 FQNNGV. The CDR3 length is 12 residues. The ends were cut back, 2 bases at V and 9 bases at J, with 5 bases in the middle. CDR3 region: CASSLRSSPLHF. DNA of the CDR3: TGTGCCAGCAGCTTACGGAGTTCACCCCTCCACTTT.

This clone was seen more than once but under ten times. CDR3 amino acids: CASSYGAGDEQYF. Here the CDR3 DNA reads TGTGCCAGCAGTTACGGAGCGGGAGACGAGCAGTACTTC. V usage is TRBV6-2 or TRBV6-3 and J usage is TRBJ2-7; 8 bases match TRBD2. The CDR3 consists of 13 residues. V trimming: 2 bases; J trimming: 5 bases; junction bases outside the gene matches: 2. In germline, CDR1 is MNHEY, CDR2 SVGEGT.

Remarks on this clone: One end of the junction is discordant with germline, which a read error may explain. V and J are TRBV27 and TRBJ1-6, with a tentative D call TRBD1 (5 bases). The CDR3 is 14 amino acids. Germline V CDR1 and CDR2: MNHEY, SMNVEV (reference sequence). The CDR3 DNA reads TGTGCCAGCAGGGCGTCAGGGCGGAATTCAGCCCTCCACTTT. Its translation: CASRASGRNSALHF.